This TCR beta chain was identified in a study of cytomegalovirus exposure and HLA in healthy donors. Study-wide results and caveats: Most of the TCR beta V segments (in an earlier analysis) were productive either about 87% or about 30% of the time. Listed as cytomegalovirus-associated were 150 or so TCR beta chains. Some public TCRs appeared in many individuals, while most sequences were rare. Accurate prediction of HLA-A and HLA-B alleles (for most subjects) was reportedly achieved from TCR beta sequences.

The trim removed 1 base at V and 3 bases at J, leaving 0 bases unmatched. The length of the CDR3 is 13 residues. Germline V gene data show CDR1 as KGHSH and CDR2 as LQKENI. A remark on this clone: Its matching antigen is unknown.

The PCR employed 60 Vbeta primers together with 13 Jbeta primers. Sequencing was performed with immunoSEQ multiplex PCR; in TCRdb, only in-frame clones are kept and a portion is missing. The sample has about 170,000 clones, roughly 84% seen once. Sequencing was carried out using PBMCs. This TCR was recovered from a man aged 18 to 29 in good health and CMV-seropositive. V and J are TRBV18 and TRBJ2-7, with TRBD1 identical over 7 bases. CDR3 DNA: TGTGCCAGCTCACCACGGGACAGCTACGAGCAGTACTTC. Its protein product is CASSPRDSYEQYF.